In this sample, the clone carrying this T cell receptor beta chain turned up many times. The antigen is undetermined. TCRdb itself ran the reads through MiXCR, one entry per CDR3 protein. The table lists approximately 250,000 distinct CDR3 sequences, 6% to 8% of them singletons. Germline CDR1 is ENHRY and CDR2 is SYGVKD. The CDR3 contains 14 residues. Trimming removed 3 bases at V and 2 bases at J, with 9 bases between. These data are taken from a study of T cell repertoires in cytomegalovirus infection. The study, taken as a whole, reports: It was HLA-C-restricted CMV-specific TCR beta clonotypes that dominated the response ex vivo. People with CMV and the relevant HLA were identified by cumulative public TCR beta family frequency.

The sequence was obtained from a human donor in good health (CMV status not recorded). Some clones in this sample may be carry-over from other donors' samples. This chain uses TRBV10-3 with TRBJ2-3; D unclear. Sequencing used PBMCs. The CDR3 protein is CAISDPGATDTQYF. The CDR3 nucleotides are TGTGCCATCAGTGACCCGGGTGCCACAGATACGCAGTATTTT.